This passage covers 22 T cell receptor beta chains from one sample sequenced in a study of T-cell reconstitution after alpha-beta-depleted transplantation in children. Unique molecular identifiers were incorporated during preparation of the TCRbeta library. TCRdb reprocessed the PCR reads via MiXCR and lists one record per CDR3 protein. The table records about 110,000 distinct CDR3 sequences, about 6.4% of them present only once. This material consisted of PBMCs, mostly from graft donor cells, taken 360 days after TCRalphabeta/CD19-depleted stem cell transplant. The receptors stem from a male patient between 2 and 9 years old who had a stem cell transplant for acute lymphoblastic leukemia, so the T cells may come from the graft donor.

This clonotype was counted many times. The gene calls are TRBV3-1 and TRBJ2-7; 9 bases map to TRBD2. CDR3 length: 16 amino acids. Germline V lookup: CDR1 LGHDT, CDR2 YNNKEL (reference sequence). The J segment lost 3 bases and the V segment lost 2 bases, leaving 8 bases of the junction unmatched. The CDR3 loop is CASSQFRTSAYYEQYF. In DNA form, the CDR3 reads TGTGCCAGCAGCCAATTTCGGACTAGCGCTTACTACGAGCAGTACTTC.

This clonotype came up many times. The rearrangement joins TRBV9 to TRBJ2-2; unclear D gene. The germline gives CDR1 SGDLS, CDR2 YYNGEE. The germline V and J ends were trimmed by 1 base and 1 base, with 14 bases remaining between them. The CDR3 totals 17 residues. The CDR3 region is CASSVSLEWGNTGELFF. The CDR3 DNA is TGTGCCAGCAGCGTAAGCCTGGAGTGGGGGAACACCGGGGAGCTGTTTTTT.

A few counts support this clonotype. This CDR3 is CSAPGPTATNEKLFF. The CDR3, as DNA: TGCAGTGCCCCGGGCCCGACAGCAACTAATGAAAAACTGTTTTTT. V usage is TRBV20-1 and J usage is TRBJ1-4, with TRBD1 as a possible D gene (5 bases). Trimming removed 6 bases from V and 0 bases from J, with 14 bases in between. This CDR3 is built from 15 residues. Germline-derived CDR1 and CDR2 are DFQATT and SNEGSKA (reference sequence).

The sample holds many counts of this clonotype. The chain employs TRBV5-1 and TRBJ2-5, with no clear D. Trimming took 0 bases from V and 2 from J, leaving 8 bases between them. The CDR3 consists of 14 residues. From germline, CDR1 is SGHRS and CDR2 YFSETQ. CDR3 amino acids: CASSLDSIQETQYF. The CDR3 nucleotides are TGCGCCAGCAGCTTGGACAGCATACAAGAGACCCAGTACTTC. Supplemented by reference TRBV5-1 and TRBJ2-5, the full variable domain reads KAGVTQTPRYLIKTRGQQVTLSCSPISGHRSVSWYQQTPGQGLQFLFEYFSETQRNKGNFPGRFSGRQFSNSRSEMNVSTLELGDSALYLCASSLDSIQETQYFGPGTRLLVL.

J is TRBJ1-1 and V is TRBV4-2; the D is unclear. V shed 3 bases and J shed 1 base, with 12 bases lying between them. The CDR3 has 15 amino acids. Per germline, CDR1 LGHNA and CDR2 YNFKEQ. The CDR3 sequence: CASSQLQKTNTEAFF. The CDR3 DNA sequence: TGTGCCAGCAGCCAGCTCCAGAAAACGAACACTGAAGCTTTCTTT.

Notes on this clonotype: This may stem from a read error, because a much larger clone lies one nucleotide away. The CDR3 DNA follows: TGTGCCAGCAGTTTGGGGGGAGACGCCAAAAACACTCAGTACTTC. Translated: CASSLGGDAKNTQYF. The chain employs TRBV6-5 and TRBJ2-4; D perhaps matches TRBD2 (6 bases). CDR1 is MNHEY and CDR2 is SVGAGI in the germline V gene. This CDR3 is built from 15 residues.

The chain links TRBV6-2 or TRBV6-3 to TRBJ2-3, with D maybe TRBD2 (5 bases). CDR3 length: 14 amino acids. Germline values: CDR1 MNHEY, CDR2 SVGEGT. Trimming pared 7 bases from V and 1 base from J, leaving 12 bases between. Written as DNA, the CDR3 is TGTGCCAGCAATACGCGGGCTCGCACAGATACGCAGTATTTT. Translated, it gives CASNTRARTDTQYF.

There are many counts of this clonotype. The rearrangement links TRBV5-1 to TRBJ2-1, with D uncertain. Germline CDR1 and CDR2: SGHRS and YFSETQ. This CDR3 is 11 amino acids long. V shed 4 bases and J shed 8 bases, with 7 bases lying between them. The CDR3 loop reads CASSGLDEQFF. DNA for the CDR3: TGCGCCAGCAGCGGCCTCGATGAGCAGTTCTTC. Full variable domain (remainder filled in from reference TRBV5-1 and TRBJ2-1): KAGVTQTPRYLIKTRGQQVTLSCSPISGHRSVSWYQQTPGQGLQFLFEYFSETQRNKGNFPGRFSGRQFSNSRSEMNVSTLELGDSALYLCASSGLDEQFFGPGTRLTVL.

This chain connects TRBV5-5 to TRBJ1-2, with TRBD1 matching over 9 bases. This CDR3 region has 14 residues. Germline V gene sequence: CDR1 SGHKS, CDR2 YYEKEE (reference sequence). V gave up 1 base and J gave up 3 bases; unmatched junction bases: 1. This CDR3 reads CASSLRTGDYGYTF. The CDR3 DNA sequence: TGTGCCAGCAGCTTGAGGACAGGGGACTATGGCTACACCTTC.

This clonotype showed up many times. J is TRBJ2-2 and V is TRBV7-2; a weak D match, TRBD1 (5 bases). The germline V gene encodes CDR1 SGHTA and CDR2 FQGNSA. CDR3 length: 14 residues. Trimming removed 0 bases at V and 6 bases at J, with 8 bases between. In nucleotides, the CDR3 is TGTGCCAGCAGCTTAGCTGCAGGGCCCGGGGAGCTGTTTTTT. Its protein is CASSLAAGPGELFF.

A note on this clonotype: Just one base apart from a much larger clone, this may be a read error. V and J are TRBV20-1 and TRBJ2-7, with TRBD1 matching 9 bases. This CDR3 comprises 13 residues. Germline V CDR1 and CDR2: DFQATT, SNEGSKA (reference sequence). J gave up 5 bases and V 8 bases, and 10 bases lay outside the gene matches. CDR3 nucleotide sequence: TGCAGTCCTTCCCGGGACAGGGACGACGAGCAGTACTTC. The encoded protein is CSPSRDRDDEQYF.

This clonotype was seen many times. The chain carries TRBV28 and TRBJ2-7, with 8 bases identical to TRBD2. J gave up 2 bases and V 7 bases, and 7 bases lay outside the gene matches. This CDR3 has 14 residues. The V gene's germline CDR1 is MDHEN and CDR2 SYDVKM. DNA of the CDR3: TGTGCCAGCAAAGGGCGGGAGGAGACCTACGAGCAGTACTTC. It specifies CASKGREETYEQYF.

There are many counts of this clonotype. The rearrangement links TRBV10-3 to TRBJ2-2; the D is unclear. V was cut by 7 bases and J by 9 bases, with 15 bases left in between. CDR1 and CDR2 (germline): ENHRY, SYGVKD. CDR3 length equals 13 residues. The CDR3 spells CAITGDGLWELFF. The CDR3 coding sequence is TGTGCCATCACCGGAGACGGTCTATGGGAGCTGTTTTTT.

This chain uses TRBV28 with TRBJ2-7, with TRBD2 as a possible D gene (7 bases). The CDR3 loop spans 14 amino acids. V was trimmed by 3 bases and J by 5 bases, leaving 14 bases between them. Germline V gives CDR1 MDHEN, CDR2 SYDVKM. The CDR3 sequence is CASSFRGGRNEQYF. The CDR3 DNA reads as TGTGCCAGCAGTTTTAGGGGGGGCAGGAACGAGCAGTACTTC.

The CDR3 DNA is TGTGCCAGCAGTTTGTGGGGGTCCGCTAATGGCTACACCTTC. Residues: CASSLWGSANGYTF. This chain connects TRBV28 to TRBJ1-2, with D possibly TRBD1 on 5 matching bases. Germline values: CDR1 MDHEN, CDR2 SYDVKM. The CDR3 is made up of 14 amino acids. Trimming removed 3 bases from V and 6 bases from J, with 14 bases in between.

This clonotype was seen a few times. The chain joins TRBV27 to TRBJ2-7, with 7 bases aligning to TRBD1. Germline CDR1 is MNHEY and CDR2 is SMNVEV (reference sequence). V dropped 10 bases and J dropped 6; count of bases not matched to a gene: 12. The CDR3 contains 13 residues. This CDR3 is CATSTRGSGEQYF. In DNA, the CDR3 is TGTGCCACTTCAACCAGGGGGTCGGGCGAGCAGTACTTC.

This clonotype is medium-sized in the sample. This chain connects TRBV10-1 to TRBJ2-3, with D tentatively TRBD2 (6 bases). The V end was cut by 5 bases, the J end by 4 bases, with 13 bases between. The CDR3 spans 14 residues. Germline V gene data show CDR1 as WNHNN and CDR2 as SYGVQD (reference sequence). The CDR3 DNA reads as TGCGCCAGCAGTAAGGCGGCTAGCGCAGATACGCAGTATTTT. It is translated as CASSKAASADTQYF.

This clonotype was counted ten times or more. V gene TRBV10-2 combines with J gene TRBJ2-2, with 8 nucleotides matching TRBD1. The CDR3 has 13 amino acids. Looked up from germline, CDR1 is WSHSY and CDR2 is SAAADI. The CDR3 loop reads CAGGTGDTGELFF. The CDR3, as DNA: TGCGCTGGGGGGACAGGAGACACCGGGGAGCTGTTTTTT.

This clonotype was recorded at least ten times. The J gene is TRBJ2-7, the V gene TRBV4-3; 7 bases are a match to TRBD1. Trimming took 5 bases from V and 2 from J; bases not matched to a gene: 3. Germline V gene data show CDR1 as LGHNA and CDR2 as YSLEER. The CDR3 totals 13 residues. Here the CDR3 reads CASSTTGTYEQYF. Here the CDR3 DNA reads TGCGCCAGCAGCACGACAGGGACCTACGAGCAGTACTTC.

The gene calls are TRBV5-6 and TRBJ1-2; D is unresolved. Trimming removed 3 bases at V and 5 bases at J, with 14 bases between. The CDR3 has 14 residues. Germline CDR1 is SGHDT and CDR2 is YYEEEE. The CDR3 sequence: CASSWRSRTYGYTF. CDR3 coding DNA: TGTGCCAGCAGCTGGCGTTCCAGGACGTATGGCTACACCTTC.

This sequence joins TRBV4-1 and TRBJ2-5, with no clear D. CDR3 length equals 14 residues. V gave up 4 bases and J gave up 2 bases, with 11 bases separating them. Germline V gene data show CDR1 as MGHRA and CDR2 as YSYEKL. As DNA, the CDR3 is TGCGCCAGCAGCCTTACTACATTTCAAGAGACCCAGTACTTC. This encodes CASSLTTFQETQYF.

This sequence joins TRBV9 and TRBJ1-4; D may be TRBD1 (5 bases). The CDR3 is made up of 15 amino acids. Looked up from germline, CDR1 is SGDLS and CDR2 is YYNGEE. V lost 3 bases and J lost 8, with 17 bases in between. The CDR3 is CASSASGDRREKLFF. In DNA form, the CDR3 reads TGTGCCAGCAGCGCCAGCGGGGACCGCCGGGAAAAACTGTTTTTT.